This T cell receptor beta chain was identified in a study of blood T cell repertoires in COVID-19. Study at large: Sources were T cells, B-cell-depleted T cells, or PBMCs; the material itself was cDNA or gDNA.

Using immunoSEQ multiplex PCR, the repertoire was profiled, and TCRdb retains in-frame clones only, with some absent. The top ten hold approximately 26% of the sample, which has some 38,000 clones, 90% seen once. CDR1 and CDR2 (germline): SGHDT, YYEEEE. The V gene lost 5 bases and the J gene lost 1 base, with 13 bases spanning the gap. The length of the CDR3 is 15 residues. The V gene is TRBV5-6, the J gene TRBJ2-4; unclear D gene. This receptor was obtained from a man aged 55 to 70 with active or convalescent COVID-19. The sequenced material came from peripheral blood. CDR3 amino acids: CASSDSDLAKNIQYF. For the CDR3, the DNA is TGTGCCAGCAGTGATTCAGATTTGGCCAAAAACATTCAGTACTTC.